This TCR beta chain was captured by sequencing in a study of cytomegalovirus exposure and HLA in healthy donors. PCR involved 60 Vbeta and 13 Jbeta primers. The repertoire was sequenced with immunoSEQ multiplex PCR; TCRdb's copy has only in-frame clones and lacks some. Altogether 60,000 or so clones are present, roughly 80% being singletons, with the ten largest covering about 3.6%. The specimen was PBMCs. The clonotype originates from a woman in her forties in good health and CMV-seropositive.

The CDR3 is CASTTTGDRTDTQYF. In DNA, the CDR3 is TGCGCCAGCACTACTACAGGGGATCGCACAGATACGCAGTATTTT. V and J are TRBV5-1 and TRBJ2-3, with 7 bases aligning to TRBD1. Germline V lookup: CDR1 SGHRS, CDR2 YFSETQ. V trimming: 6 bases; J trimming: 1 base; junction bases outside the gene matches: 8. The CDR3 spans 15 residues.